This T cell receptor beta chain was recorded in a study of cytomegalovirus exposure and HLA in healthy donors. This clone was seen a handful of times. Its antigen is undetermined. General study findings and limits: A few V segments could not be told apart, such as TRBV6-2 and TRBV6-3, and were left out. Earlier analysis looked at TCR beta V segments, and most were productive about 87% or about 30% of the time.

PCR used 60 Vbeta primers and 13 Jbeta primers. Measured with immunoSEQ multiplex PCR; TCRdb has only the in-frame clones, and not every one. The sample has about 160,000 clones; 71% are singletons. Trimming took off 1 base at V and 2 bases at J, with 9 bases between the two ends. Germline V gene data show CDR1 as LNHDA and CDR2 as SQIVND (reference sequence). There are 14 residues in the CDR3. The specimen sequenced was PBMCs. The receptor was isolated from a woman in her 30s in good health and CMV-seronegative. The rearrangement links TRBV19 to TRBJ2-7; D might be TRBD1 (5 bases). DNA of the CDR3: TGTGCCAGTAGTATAGTTGGGGCCACCTACGAGCAGTACTTC. Encoded protein: CASSIVGATYEQYF. Complete variable domain (other parts from reference TRBV19 and TRBJ2-7): DGGITQSPKYLFRKEGQNVTLSCEQNLNHDAMYWYRQDPGQGLRLIYYSQIVNDFQKGDIAEGYSVSREKKESFPLTVTSAQKNPTAFYLCASSIVGATYEQYFGPGTRLTVT.